These 18 T cell receptor beta chains share one sample of origin, sequenced in a study of T cell repertoires in cytomegalovirus infection (dated by TCRdb to the late 2010s). The instrument was an Illumina HiSeq 1500. The raw public data were reprocessed by TCRdb itself: fastp quality trimming at Q25, MiXCR clonotype calling, in-frame beta chains only. Rows with a matching CDR3 protein are joined into one entry that keeps the most common DNA and genes. The sample has more than 200,000 distinct CDR3 sequences on record, roughly 10% of them singletons. The ten biggest clones cover over 13% of the sample. Material: PBMCs. These receptor sequences come from a human donor in good health (CMV status not recorded). Some clones in this sample may be carry-over from other donors' samples.

This clonotype was observed many times. The chain combines TRBV7-8 with TRBJ1-1; possibly TRBD1 for D (5 bases). There are 16 residues in the CDR3. Germline lookup yields CDR1 SGHVS and CDR2 FQNEAQ. Trimming cost V 5 bases and J 3 bases, with 19 bases left between them. As DNA, the CDR3 is TGTGCCAGCAGCCCCACTTGGGGTGGGGGGTACACTGAAGCTTTCTTT. Residues: CASSPTWGGGYTEAFF. Full variable domain (remainder filled in from reference TRBV7-8 and TRBJ1-1): GAGVSQSPRYKVAKRGQDVALRCDPISGHVSLFWYQQALGQGPEFLTYFQNEAQLDKSGLPSDRFFAERPEGSVSTLKIQRTQQEDSAVYLCASSPTWGGGYTEAFFGQGTRLTVV.

This clonotype was seen more than once but under ten times. This chain joins TRBV7-3 and TRBJ2-1; possible D gene TRBD2, 6 bases. Germline CDR1 SGHTA, CDR2 FQGTGA. This CDR3 region has 16 residues. The ends were cut back, 0 bases at V and 5 bases at J, with 14 bases in the middle. The CDR3 DNA follows: TGTGCCAGCAGCTTAACTGGCGGGGCCACGAACAATGAGCAGTTCTTC. Translation: CASSLTGGATNNEQFF. Based on the CDR3 plus reference TRBV7-3 and TRBJ2-1, the full variable domain is GAGVSQTPSNKVTEKGKYVELRCDPISGHTALYWYRQSLGQGPEFLIYFQGTGAADDSGLPNDRFFAVRPEGSVSTLKIQRTERGDSAVYLCASSLTGGATNNEQFFGPGTRLTVL.

The V and J genes are TRBV25-1 and TRBJ2-5; D possibly uses TRBD1 or TRBD2 (5 bases each). The germline gives CDR1 MGHDK, CDR2 SYGVNS. CDR3 length equals 15 residues. Trimming cost V 2 bases and J 5 bases, with 15 bases left between them. As DNA, the CDR3 is TGTGCCAGCAGTGAAACCACCGGGGCCGTGGAGACCCAGTACTTC. This translates into CASSETTGAVETQYF.

This chain joins TRBV7-2 and TRBJ1-2; D perhaps matches TRBD1 (6 bases). This CDR3 comprises 17 residues. The germline V and J ends were trimmed by 2 bases and 8 bases, with 24 bases remaining between them. CDR1 and CDR2 (germline): SGHTA, FQGNSA. The CDR3 sequence is CASSLLLIDRRLWGYTF. The CDR3 coding sequence is TGTGCCAGCAGCTTACTTTTGATTGACAGGCGACTTTGGGGCTACACCTTC.

At least ten counts were recorded for this clonotype. The CDR3 sequence: CASSLQGYSNQPQHF. The CDR3 DNA reads as TGTGCCAGCAGCTTGCAGGGTTATAGCAATCAGCCCCAGCATTTT. The J gene is TRBJ1-5, the V gene TRBV7-2; maybe TRBD1 (5 bases). The CDR3 is 15 residues long. Germline CDR1 SGHTA, CDR2 FQGNSA. Between the trimmed V and J ends, which lost 3 bases and 0 bases, there was a span of 9 bases.

This clonotype has only a few counts. The genes are TRBV6-5 and TRBJ1-1; 7 bases line up with TRBD1. Germline V gene data show CDR1 as MNHEY and CDR2 as SVGAGI. This CDR3 is built from 15 residues. After removal of 0 bases from V and 6 bases from J, the junction contained 7 bases not matched to a gene. CDR3 sequence (DNA): TGTGCCAGCAGTTACTCGAGGGGGCGCATTTCTGAAGCTTTCTTT. Amino acid sequence: CASSYSRGRISEAFF.

This clonotype occurred many times. In nucleotides, the CDR3 is TGTGCCAGCAATCTTTGGGGGGACTCCCGGACAATTGAGCAGTTCTTC. This codes for CASNLWGDSRTIEQFF. The V and J genes are TRBV12-3 or TRBV12-4 and TRBJ2-1, with a tentative D call TRBD2 (6 bases). The CDR3 contains 16 residues. Deletions cut 7 bases from V and 9 bases from J, with 25 bases between.

This clonotype has at least ten counts. V is TRBV7-6 and J is TRBJ2-1, with TRBD1 identical over 8 bases. This CDR3 comprises 14 residues. The germline V gene encodes CDR1 SGHVS and CDR2 FNYEAQ. With 5 bases clipped from V and 1 base from J, the junction kept 1 base outside the gene matches. CDR3 residues: CASSRTGSYNEQFF. The DNA for the CDR3 is TGTGCCAGCAGCCGGACAGGGTCCTACAATGAGCAGTTCTTC.

This clonotype was detected ten times or more. This chain uses TRBV7-2 with TRBJ1-5, with D uncertain. The CDR3 spans 15 residues. In germline, CDR1 is SGHTA, CDR2 FQGNSA. Trimming cost V 1 base and J 4 bases, with 11 bases left between them. The CDR3 coding sequence is TGTGCCAGCAGCTTAGATTACGGATCGAATCAGCCCCAGCATTTT. It yields the protein CASSLDYGSNQPQHF.

This clonotype has at least ten counts. The chain combines TRBV19 with TRBJ1-5; tentatively, D is TRBD1 (5 bases). CDR1 and CDR2 from the germline V gene are LNHDA and SQIVND (reference sequence). The V end was cut by 5 bases, the J end by 3 bases, with 11 bases between. CDR3 size: 14 residues. The CDR3 loop is CASSPWGSNQPQHF. CDR3 in DNA: TGTGCCAGTAGTCCTTGGGGGTCCAATCAGCCCCAGCATTTT. The entire variable domain, with the rest obtained from reference TRBV19 and TRBJ1-5, is as follows: DGGITQSPKYLFRKEGQNVTLSCEQNLNHDAMYWYRQDPGQGLRLIYYSQIVNDFQKGDIAEGYSVSREKKESFPLTVTSAQKNPTAFYLCASSPWGSNQPQHFGDGTRLSIL.

This clonotype has at least ten counts. The chain combines TRBV19 with TRBJ2-4; D may correspond to TRBD1 or TRBD2 (5 bases each). The CDR3 totals 15 residues. V lost 5 bases and J 0 bases, leaving 11 bases between the germline ends. Germline V gene data show CDR1 as LNHDA and CDR2 as SQIVND (reference sequence). CDR3 sequence reads: CASSEGNLAKNIQYF. The CDR3 bases are TGTGCCAGTAGTGAGGGGAACCTAGCCAAAAACATTCAGTACTTC. The complete variable domain, with remaining parts taken from reference TRBV19 and TRBJ2-4, reads DGGITQSPKYLFRKEGQNVTLSCEQNLNHDAMYWYRQDPGQGLRLIYYSQIVNDFQKGDIAEGYSVSREKKESFPLTVTSAQKNPTAFYLCASSEGNLAKNIQYFGAGTRLSVL.

This clonotype was seen more than once but under ten times. V usage is TRBV7-9 and J usage is TRBJ1-3; the match to TRBD1 covers 7 bases. Germline values: CDR1 SEHNR, CDR2 FQNEAQ (reference sequence). This CDR3 spans 16 amino acids. V lost 5 bases and J lost 1; bases outside the gene matches: 8. CDR3: CASSTPDRPSGNTIYF. CDR3 nucleotides: TGTGCCAGCAGCACCCCGGACAGGCCTTCTGGAAACACCATATATTTT.

V gene TRBV7-2 combines with J gene TRBJ1-6; no definite D call. The V gene's germline CDR1 is SGHTA and CDR2 FQGNSA. V dropped 0 bases and J dropped 8 bases, with 14 bases sitting between them. This CDR3 comprises 16 residues. In DNA, the CDR3 is TGTGCCAGCAGCTTAGCAGAAGTGACATCCTATTCACCCCTCCACTTT. Its translation is CASSLAEVTSYSPLHF.

This clonotype was counted only a few times. The chain links TRBV18 to TRBJ1-1; 12 bases are shared with TRBD1. J was trimmed by 4 bases and V by 8 bases; bases with no gene match: 11. CDR3 length: 16 residues. Germline V gene data show CDR1 as KGHSH and CDR2 as LQKENI. CDR3 amino acids: CASTPGQGARGTEAFF. The CDR3, as DNA: TGTGCCAGCACCCCGGGACAGGGGGCGCGGGGCACTGAAGCTTTCTTT.

The sample holds many counts of this clonotype. The V gene is TRBV7-8, the J gene TRBJ2-5, with TRBD1 identical over 9 bases. Trimming cost V 4 bases and J 5 bases; bases outside gene matches: 8. CDR3 length equals 15 residues. Per germline, CDR1 SGHVS and CDR2 FQNEAQ. CDR3 DNA: TGTGCCAGCAGCTATAGTGGGACAGGGATGGAGACCCAGTACTTC. Its translation: CASSYSGTGMETQYF.

This clonotype has a handful of counts. The rearrangement links TRBV19 to TRBJ2-1; D is unclear. This CDR3 is 15 amino acids long. Germline CDR1 is LNHDA and CDR2 is SQIVND (reference sequence). V dropped 5 bases and J dropped 0 bases, with 11 bases sitting between them. The CDR3 DNA is TGTGCCAGTAGTCCATCATTAAGCTCCTACAATGAGCAGTTCTTC. Its translation is CASSPSLSSYNEQFF.

This clonotype showed up many times. V usage is TRBV6-2 or TRBV6-3 and J usage is TRBJ2-2; D is uncertain. CDR1 and CDR2 from the germline V gene are MNHEY and SVGEGT. The V gene lost 2 bases and the J gene lost 5 bases, with 21 bases spanning the gap. The CDR3 consists of 18 residues. CDR3 in DNA: TGTGCCAGCAGTTACGGTAGTGCCAGACCTTTAGAGACCGGGGAGCTGTTTTTT. This gives the protein CASSYGSARPLETGELFF.

To note about this clonotype: The DNA is omitted, as the CDR3 cannot be located on it reliably, and the CDR3 follows TCRdb's listing. The V gene is TRBV7-2, the J gene TRBJ1-1; TRBD1, the table's D call, lacks a check against the DNA. CDR1 and CDR2 (germline): SGHTA, FQGNSA. The CDR3 numbers 19 amino acids, ends counted. The CDR3: CASSFYICSAAQGVTEAFF.